This T cell receptor beta chain stems from a study of T-cell memory formation after mild COVID-19 (dated by TCRdb to the early 2020s). Study-level background: TCR sequence clusters from the two donors were found to be largely donor specific. Longitudinal TCRalpha and TCRbeta repertoire sequencing tracked T-cell clones expanding and contracting after mild COVID-19 in a couple of donors. The cohort comprised two young, previously healthy adult volunteers, one female and one male. Overall results and qualifications from the work: Whether the second-wave clones peaking on day 37 were SARS-CoV-2 specific was not confirmed. The detection of some responding clones in pre-infection memory suggests that pre-existing cross-reactive memory T cells joined the SARS-CoV-2 response. The study included only a couple of mild cases, and larger cohorts that include severe cases with pre-infection samples were judged to be necessary. From day 15 to 85, contracting clones showed balanced CD4/CD8 phenotypes, whereas a second wave of clones that expanded from day 15 to 37 leaned towards CD4+. Contracting CD4+ clones appeared mostly in the CM and EM memory subsets, whereas CD8+ clones were enriched in EMRA.

A note on this clonotype: It lacks a known antigen. There are no base qualities to consult, and no much larger clone falls within one base.

Sequencing used an Illumina NovaSeq 6000. cDNA libraries for TCRalpha and TCRbeta were prepared by 5'RACE using constant-segment primers, with sample barcodes and unique molecular identifiers added. Trizol reagent was used to extract RNA from every sample. Library amplification was performed in two PCR steps, and a second sample barcode and Illumina TruSeq adapters were introduced in the second step. Libraries were sequenced on an Illumina NovaSeq with 2 x 150 bp paired-end reads. As for how the authors treated the data: The reads were demultiplexed and collapsed into UMI-guided consensus sequences using migec v1.2.7. Using mixcr v2.1.11, the UMI consensuses were aligned to TRA and TRB V and J templates and assembled into clonotypes. A clonotype was counted as expanded or contracted only when both edgeR and NoisET called the clonotype significant, with the noise models trained on biological replicates. For edgeR calls, the cutoffs were a false discovery rate-adjusted p below 0.01 and a log2 fold-change threshold of 1. As an exploratory analysis of dynamics, max-normalized trajectories of the 1000 most abundant clonotypes were examined by PCA with hierarchical clustering. Separately sequenced CD4+ and CD8+ repertoires were used to assign the CD4 or CD8 phenotype of responding clones. The public reads were reprocessed in TCRdb via fastp at Q25 and MiXCR, keeping in-frame beta chains. Entries are consolidated by CDR3 protein sequence, retaining the most common genes and DNA. These V and J calls are TCRdb output, not the study's own analysis. The sample table records a few hundred thousand distinct CDR3 sequences; approximately 25% of these occur just once. The ten largest make up around 13% of the sample.

PBMCs were isolated by Ficoll-Paque density gradient centrifugation. Input material: PBMCs or a T cell subset sorted from them (not recorded which). The TCR originated in an adult woman who had mild COVID-19 (a few samples of this study predate the infection). The sample titles of this study are shuffled in the database, so cell type and time point are left out; the donor was told from shared clones.

CDR3 reads: CASSSRLAGFTDTQYF. The bases read TGTGCCAGCAGCTCGCGACTAGCGGGGTTCACAGATACGCAGTATTTT. The V and J segments used are TRBV5-6 and TRBJ2-3; the central 11 bases match TRBD2. Counted from cysteine to phenylalanine, this CDR3 has 16 amino acids. The read is trimmed to its CDR3 DNA, 48 bases read in frame from base 1. Clipping removes 3 bases from V and 2 bases from J, with 5 as the unmatched junction base count. CDR1 is given as SGHDT and CDR2 as YYEEEE, both from the germline V gene. The CDR3 plus the reference TRBV5-6 and TRBJ2-3 genes for the other parts give the full variable domain: DAGVTQSPTHLIKTRGQQVTLRCSPKSGHDTVSWYQQALGQGPQFIFQYYEEEERQRGNFPDRFSGHQFPNYSSELNVNALLLGDSALYLCASSSRLAGFTDTQYFGPGTRLTVL.